These 20 T cell receptor beta chains originate from one sample sequenced in a study of cytomegalovirus exposure and HLA in healthy donors. PCR involved 60 Vbeta and 13 Jbeta primers. Profiling relied on immunoSEQ multiplex PCR, and the TCRdb table lists in-frame clones only, not all of them. The table shows 95,000 to 150,000 clones, with around 77% occurring only once. Sequenced material: PBMCs. These receptors all stem from a human donor in good health.

V and J are TRBV18 and TRBJ1-3; 7 positions match TRBD1. The length of the CDR3 is 14 residues. V was pared by 8 bases and J by 0 bases, with 4 bases of the junction left unmatched. Germline CDR1 is KGHSH and CDR2 is LQKENI. The CDR3 DNA reads TGTGCCAGCGCCCGGGACAGCTCTGGAAACACCATATATTTT. It translates to CASARDSSGNTIYF.

The chain combines TRBV6-1 with TRBJ1-5; the match to TRBD1 covers 9 bases. V gave up 5 bases and J gave up 7 bases; unmatched junction bases: 6. The CDR3 runs to 14 residues. Germline CDR1 MNHNS, CDR2 SASEGT. CDR3 sequence: CASSFTGGGQPQHF. CDR3 DNA: TGTGCCAGCAGTTTCACAGGGGGCGGGCAGCCCCAGCATTTT.

The chain is built from TRBV19 and TRBJ2-5; D is unresolved. Germline V lookup: CDR1 LNHDA, CDR2 SQIVND (reference sequence). The V gene lost 5 bases and the J gene lost 1 base, with 11 bases spanning the gap. CDR3 size: 14 residues. The DNA of the CDR3 is TGTGCCAGTAGTTCCTTAGCCCCCCAAGAGACCCAGTACTTC. Protein: CASSSLAPQETQYF.

This chain links TRBV2 with TRBJ1-3; D is unresolved. In germline, CDR1 is SNHLY, CDR2 FYNNEI. V was pared by 2 bases and J by 0 bases, with 11 bases between. This CDR3 has 16 amino acids. The CDR3 DNA sequence: TGTGCCAGCAGTGAACTATTGGTGGTCTCTGGAAACACCATATATTTT. This codes for CASSELLVVSGNTIYF.

This clone was counted a few times. The rearrangement uses TRBV28 and TRBJ1-1, with D unclear. CDR3 size: 13 residues. Trimming stripped 8 bases from V and 0 bases from J, with 10 bases between. Germline V gene sequence: CDR1 MDHEN, CDR2 SYDVKM. This CDR3 reads CASQSPMNTEAFF. CDR3 DNA sequence: TGTGCCAGCCAGTCCCCAATGAACACTGAAGCTTTCTTT.

V and J are TRBV5-1 and TRBJ1-5, with 10 nucleotides matching TRBD1. Germline CDR1 SGHRS, CDR2 YFSETQ. After removal of 4 bases from V and 4 bases from J, the junction contained 2 bases not matched to a gene. There are 14 residues in the CDR3. The CDR3 DNA is TGCGCCAGCAGCCAGGGACAGGGGAATCAGCCCCAGCATTTT. This sequence encodes CASSQGQGNQPQHF.

This clone has just a few counts. The chain links TRBV2 to TRBJ1-1, with a weak D call TRBD1 (6 bases). Germline CDR1 is SNHLY and CDR2 is FYNNEI. The CDR3 sequence is 13 residues long. The ends were cut back, 10 bases at V and 0 bases at J, with 12 bases in the middle. The CDR3 DNA is TGTGCCACCCGGACAGCCTTGAACACTGAAGCTTTCTTT. Translating it yields CATRTALNTEAFF.

The chain couples TRBV29-1 to TRBJ1-1; 7 bases map to TRBD1. CDR1 is SQVTM and CDR2 is ANQGSEA in the germline V gene. Trimming at V came to 5 bases and at J to 3 bases, leaving 9 bases not matched to a gene. CDR3 length: 14 residues. The DNA of the CDR3 is TGCAGCGTTCATTATACCGGGACAGACACTGAAGCTTTCTTT. Its protein is CSVHYTGTDTEAFF.

The chain joins TRBV7-9 to TRBJ2-2, with TRBD1 matching 9 bases. CDR3 length: 17 residues. J gave up 2 bases and V 5 bases, and 9 bases lay outside the gene matches. Germline assignment: CDR1 SEHNR and CDR2 FQNEAQ (reference sequence). The CDR3 nucleotides are TGTGCCAGCAGCCTTCTAGGACAGGGGCCAAACACCGGGGAGCTGTTTTTT. This translates into CASSLLGQGPNTGELFF.

On this clone itself: Sequence at one end of the junction differs from germline and may be a read error. The V call is TRBV5-1, the J call TRBJ2-2; 10 bases are shared with TRBD1. In germline, CDR1 is SGHRS, CDR2 YFSETQ. The CDR3 consists of 16 residues. The CDR3 DNA sequence: TGCGCCAGCGGCTTAAGTAGACAGGGGGCCACCGGGGAGCTGTTTTTT. Its protein is CASGLSRQGATGELFF. Variable domain in full (rest from reference TRBV5-1 and TRBJ2-2): KAGVTQTPRYLIKTRGQQVTLSCSPISGHRSVSWYQQTPGQGLQFLFEYFSETQRNKGNFPGRFSGRQFSNSRSEMNVSTLELGDSALYLCASGLSRQGATGELFFGEGSRLTVL.

The rearrangement joins TRBV5-8 to TRBJ2-3; tentatively, D is TRBD1 (6 bases). Germline CDR1 is SGHTS and CDR2 is YDEGEE. Trimming left V 1 base short and J 8 bases short, with 8 bases between. This CDR3 has 12 residues. The CDR3 DNA sequence: TGTGCCAGCAGCTTGACGGACAGTACGCAGTATTTT. Residues: CASSLTDSTQYF.

V usage is TRBV11-3 and J usage is TRBJ2-2; 9 positions match TRBD1. In germline, CDR1 is SGHNT, CDR2 YENEEA. The J segment lost 4 bases and the V segment lost 7 bases, leaving 7 bases of the junction unmatched. The CDR3 extends over 15 amino acids. The CDR3 here is CASTIQGASTGELFF. Here the CDR3 DNA reads TGTGCCAGCACCATACAGGGGGCAAGCACCGGGGAGCTGTTTTTT.

The CDR3 region has the DNA TGTGCCAGCAGTTACTCATCAGGGGGCACTGAAGCTTTCTTT. This codes for CASSYSSGGTEAFF. This chain uses TRBV6-5 with TRBJ1-1; 7 bases are a match to TRBD1. The CDR3 consists of 14 residues. V trimming: 0 bases; J trimming: 4 bases; junction bases outside the gene matches: 2. The germline gives CDR1 MNHEY, CDR2 SVGAGI.

CDR3 coding DNA: TGCGCCAGCAGCCGGGACAGGGTCTCCTACGAGCAGTACTTC. It encodes CASSRDRVSYEQYF. The rearrangement links TRBV4-1 to TRBJ2-7; 9 positions agree with TRBD1. Germline-derived CDR1 and CDR2 are MGHRA and YSYEKL. The CDR3 spans 14 residues. Trimming cost V 4 bases and J 0 bases; bases outside gene matches: 1.

The chain is built from TRBV6-5 and TRBJ2-7, with 9 bases lining up with TRBD2. The germline V gene encodes CDR1 MNHEY and CDR2 SVGAGI. The CDR3 is made up of 15 amino acids. Germline trimming cut 5 bases from V and 1 base from J; bases unmatched to any gene: 6. CDR3 nucleotides: TGTGCCAGCAGTCGGACTAGCGAGATATCCTACGAGCAGTACTTC. As protein: CASSRTSEISYEQYF.

The V and J genes are TRBV27 and TRBJ2-7; 11 bases line up with TRBD1. CDR3 size: 15 residues. Trimming cost V 4 bases and J 7 bases; bases outside gene matches: 9. Germline lookup yields CDR1 MNHEY and CDR2 SMNVEV (reference sequence). CDR3 protein: CASSSPGQGVREQYF. CDR3 in DNA: TGTGCCAGCAGTTCCCCGGGACAGGGGGTGAGAGAGCAGTACTTC.

This chain links TRBV25-1 with TRBJ2-7; D is possibly TRBD2 (6 bases). CDR1 is MGHDK, CDR2 SYGVNS, per germline. CDR3 length: 13 residues. Trimming removed 7 bases from V and 4 bases from J, with 14 bases in between. The CDR3 sequence is CASNVQAGYEQYF. In DNA, the CDR3 is TGTGCCAGCAATGTTCAGGCGGGGTACGAGCAGTACTTC.

This clone was counted between two and nine times. Other DNA sequences from this sample encode an identical CDR3 as well. This chain uses TRBV5-1 with TRBJ2-2; D remains ambiguous. V gave up 0 bases and J gave up 6 bases, with 12 bases separating them. Germline CDR1 reads SGHRS; CDR2 reads YFSETQ. The CDR3 sequence is 15 residues long. CDR3 coding DNA: TGCGCCAGCAGCTTGGGACAAGCCGGCCCCGGGGAGCTGTTTTTT. Translation gives CASSLGQAGPGELFF.

The chain combines TRBV6-5 with TRBJ2-7, with a possible D match to TRBD2 (5 bases). CDR3 size: 13 residues. The V end was cut by 5 bases, the J end by 4 bases, with 12 bases between. The germline V gene encodes CDR1 MNHEY and CDR2 SVGAGI. For the CDR3, the DNA is TGTGCCAGCAGTGAATCCACTAGTTACGAGCAGTACTTC. Protein sequence: CASSESTSYEQYF.

The rearrangement links TRBV7-9 to TRBJ2-7, with 7 bases lining up with TRBD2. V gave up 4 bases and J gave up 6 bases; unmatched junction bases: 3. CDR3 size: 12 residues. Germline loops: CDR1 SEHNR, CDR2 FQNEAQ (reference sequence). The CDR3 spells CASSSGRLEQYF. CDR3 nucleotide sequence: TGTGCCAGCAGCTCCGGGAGGCTCGAGCAGTACTTC.